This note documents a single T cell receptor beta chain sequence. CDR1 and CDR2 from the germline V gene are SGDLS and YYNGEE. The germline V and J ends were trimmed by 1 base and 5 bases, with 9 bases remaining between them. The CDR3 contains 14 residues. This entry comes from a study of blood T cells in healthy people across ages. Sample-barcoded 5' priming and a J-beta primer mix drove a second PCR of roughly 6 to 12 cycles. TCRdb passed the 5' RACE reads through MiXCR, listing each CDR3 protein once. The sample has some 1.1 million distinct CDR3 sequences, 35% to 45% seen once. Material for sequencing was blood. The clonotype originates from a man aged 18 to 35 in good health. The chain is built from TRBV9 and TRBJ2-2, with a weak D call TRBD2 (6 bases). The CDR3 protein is CASSVQSGTGELFF. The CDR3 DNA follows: TGTGCCAGCAGCGTACAAAGCGGGACCGGGGAGCTGTTTTTT.